The rows below give T cell receptor beta chains drawn from one sample of a study of tumor and adjacent non-tumor tissue in lung cancer. TCRdb called the multiplex PCR reads again in MiXCR, with one record for every CDR3 protein. Of tens of thousands of distinct CDR3 sequences listed, around 74% are singletons. Sequencing was done on a sample of lung tumor tissue. The source is a woman in her forties or fifties with non-small cell lung cancer. Both conserved end residues are part of each CDR3. A D gene is named only where the DNA matches it firmly. A clone size is listed for some rows: how often the clone was seen (once, few, many), or a class if it is expanded.

>many|TRBV12-3/TRBV12-4|TRBJ1-5|TRBD1
TGTGCCAGCAGTTATCGGACAGGCGGGAGTCAGCCCCAGCATTTT
CASSYRTGGSQPQHF
>once|TRBV11-2|TRBJ2-3|TRBD2
TGTGCCATCACTCCTTTAGTTCGGGCCTGGACTGGCGGGAGGAGCAGAAATACGCAGTATTTT
CAITPLVRAWTGGRSRNTQYF
>NA|TRBV20-1|TRBJ1-6|NA
TGCAGTGCTAGAGATCAACCCAGGACTGGTAGGCTAAATTCACCCCTCCACTTT
CSARDQPRTGRLNSPLHF
>many|TRBV28|TRBJ1-4|NA
TGTGCCAGCATAGGGAGCGAGGCTACTAATGAAAAACTGTTTTTT
CASIGSEATNEKLFF
>NA|TRBV11-3|TRBJ2-3|TRBD2
TGTGCCAGCAGTCAGCGGGAGGAGTGGGATACGCAGTATTTT
CASSQREEWDTQYF
>many|TRBV10-2|TRBJ1-4|NA
TGCGCCAGCAGTGGCGGGGCCGGTGAAAAACTGTTTTTT
CASSGGAGEKLFF
>NA|TRBV28|TRBJ1-2|NA
TGTGTCAGCACCCCCGGGGGGAGGTTTTTTGGCTACACCTTC
CVSTPGGRFFGYTF
>NA|TRBV11-2|TRBJ2-5|NA
TGTGCCAGCAGCTTATCTAGATTGGGGACCCAGTACTTC
CASSLSRLGTQYF
>NA|TRBV9|TRBJ2-5|TRBD2
TGTGCCAGCAGCGTACCAGCGGGAGACATGATTAAGTACTTC
CASSVPAGDMIKYF
>NA|TRBV28|TRBJ2-1|TRBD2
TGTGCCATCATCCCCCCGGGGGGATCCGCAGGCCTAGCGGGGATCAATGAGCAGTTCTTC
CAIIPPGGSAGLAGINEQFF
>NA|TRBV11-1|TRBJ2-7|NA
TGTGCCAGCACCTTTGGGCAGCCCTACGAGCTGTACTTC
CASTFGQPYELYF
>NA|TRBV5-1|TRBJ2-2|TRBD2
TGCACCAGCAGCTTGTTGACTAGCTGGTTGGTCGGGGAGCTGTTTTTT
CTSSLLTSWLVGELFF
>NA|TRBV4-2|TRBJ2-1|TRBD2
TGTGCCAGCAACCAAGAAGAGACTAGCAGTTACAATGAGCAGTTCTTC
CASNQEETSSYNEQFF
>many|TRBV10-3|TRBJ1-1|NA
TGTGCCGCCCAGGGTGACACTGAAGCTTTCTTT
CAAQGDTEAFF
>NA|TRBV4-2|TRBJ2-3|NA
TGTGCCAACAGCCAAGACATCACTAGCAATCAGCCCCAGTATTTT
CANSQDITSNQPQYF
>NA|TRBV11-2|TRBJ2-1|NA
TGTGCCAGCAGCTTCAGTGCGGGAGGACAGGTTGAGCAGTTCTTC
CASSFSAGGQVEQFF
>NA|TRBV12-3/TRBV12-4|TRBJ2-1|NA
TGTGCTAGCAGTTTAGAGGCTAACGGTTACAATGAGCAGTTCTTC
CASSLEANGYNEQFF
>NA|TRBV10-3|TRBJ2-1|NA
TGTACCACGCGTGGAAGCTCCTACAATGAGCAGTTCTTC
CTTRGSSYNEQFF
>NA|TRBV28|TRBJ2-7|TRBD1
TGCACCAGCAGTTTGGTGGGGGGGACAGGGACATACGAGCAGTACTTC
CTSSLVGGTGTYEQYF
>NA|TRBV11-2|TRBJ2-2|TRBD2
TGTGCCAACGGCGGACTAGCGGGAGACCACACCTGGGAGCTGTTTTTT
CANGGLAGDHTWELFF
>NA|TRBV7-8|TRBJ1-1|NA
TGTGCCAGCAGTAGGGGGGCACGGTTATTGAGCACTGAAGCTTTCTTT
CASSRGARLLSTEAFF
>NA|TRBV20-1|TRBJ2-7|TRBD1
TGCAGTGCTAACCCCGGGACAGGGGGCTGCGAACAGTACTTC
CSANPGTGGCEQYF
>once|TRBV7-8|TRBJ2-3|NA
TGTGCCAGCTGTGATCTCCGCGGGGGAGGGGGGAAGTTCCACAGGGTTAAGCAGTATTTT
CASCDLRGGGGKFHRVKQYF